The following is a T cell receptor beta chain sequence with its context. The assay was immunoSEQ multiplex PCR, and TCRdb's table has in-frame clones only and misses some. This sample has nearly 70,000 clones, with about 93% found just once. Sequencing used PBMCs. This receptor was taken from a man aged 40-55 years with rheumatoid arthritis.

The chain's CDR3 is CASREDRGAGELFF. The CDR3 DNA sequence: TGTGCCAGCAGGGAGGACAGGGGAGCCGGGGAGCTGTTTTTT. The chain recombines TRBV6-4 with TRBJ2-2; 9 nucleotides agree with TRBD1. Germline CDR1 reads MRHNA; CDR2 reads SNTAGT. This CDR3 is 14 amino acids long. The V and J ends lost 6 bases and 6 bases, in that order; junction bases with no gene match: 5.